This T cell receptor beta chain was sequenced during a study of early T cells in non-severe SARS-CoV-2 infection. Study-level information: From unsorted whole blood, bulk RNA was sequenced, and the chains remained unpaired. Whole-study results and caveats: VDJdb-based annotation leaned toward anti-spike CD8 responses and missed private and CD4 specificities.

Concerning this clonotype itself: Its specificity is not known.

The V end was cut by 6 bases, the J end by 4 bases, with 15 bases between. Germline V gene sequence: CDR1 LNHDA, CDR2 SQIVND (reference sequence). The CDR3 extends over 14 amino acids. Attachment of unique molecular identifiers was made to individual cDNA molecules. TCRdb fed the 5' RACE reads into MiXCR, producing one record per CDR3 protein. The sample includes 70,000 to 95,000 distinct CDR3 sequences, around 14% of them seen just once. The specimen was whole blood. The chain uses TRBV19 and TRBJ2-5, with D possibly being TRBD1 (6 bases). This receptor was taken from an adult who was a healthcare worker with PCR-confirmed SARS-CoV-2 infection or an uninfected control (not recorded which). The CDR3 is CASRLTGFGETQYF. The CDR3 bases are TGTGCCAGTAGACTCACAGGGTTTGGAGAGACCCAGTACTTC. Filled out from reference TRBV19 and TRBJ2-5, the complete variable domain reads DGGITQSPKYLFRKEGQNVTLSCEQNLNHDAMYWYRQDPGQGLRLIYYSQIVNDFQKGDIAEGYSVSREKKESFPLTVTSAQKNPTAFYLCASRLTGFGETQYFGPGTRLLVL.